This TCR beta chain stems from a study of T cell responses to AZD1222 COVID-19 vaccine. The study's findings and limits: Seropositive AZD1222 recipients at baseline numbered only five to seven. Repertoire samples came only from after the peak T cell response. Spike was spanned by vaccine-associated CD4 TCRs, which were dominant at 160-218 and 743-854. The donor group comprised mostly white British people and more females; the analysis possibly underestimated clonal diversity.

Comment on this clone: No antigen is known for it.

The method was immunoSEQ multiplex PCR; TCRdb's version includes in-frame clones alone and lacks a portion of them. The sample consists of around 81,000 clones, 82% of them appearing once. CDR3 length: 15 amino acids. The germline gives CDR1 LGHNA, CDR2 YSLEER. V lost 1 base, J lost 0 bases, and 9 bases lay in between. This chain links TRBV4-3 with TRBJ1-2; D uncertain. The origin of this receptor is an adult in good health. Sequencing used peripheral blood, obtained on day 0 of AZD1222 vaccination. CDR3: CASSQGSSSNYGYTF. In DNA, the CDR3 is TGCGCCAGCAGCCAAGGGTCCAGTTCTAACTATGGCTACACCTTC.